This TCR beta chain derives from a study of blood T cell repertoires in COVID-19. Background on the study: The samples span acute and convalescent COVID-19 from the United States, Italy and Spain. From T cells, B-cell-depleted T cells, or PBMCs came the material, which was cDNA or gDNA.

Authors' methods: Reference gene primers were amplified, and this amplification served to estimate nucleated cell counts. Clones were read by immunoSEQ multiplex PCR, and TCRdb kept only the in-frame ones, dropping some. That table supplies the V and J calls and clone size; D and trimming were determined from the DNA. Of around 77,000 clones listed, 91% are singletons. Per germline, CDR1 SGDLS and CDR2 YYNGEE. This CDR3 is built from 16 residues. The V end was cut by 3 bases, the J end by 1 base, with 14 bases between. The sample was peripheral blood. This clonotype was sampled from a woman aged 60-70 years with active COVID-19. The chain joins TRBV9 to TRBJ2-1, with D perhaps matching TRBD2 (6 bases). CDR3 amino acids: CASSAQVGGSYNEQFF. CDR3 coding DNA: TGTGCCAGCAGCGCCCAGGTCGGGGGATCCTACAATGAGCAGTTCTTC.